One and the same sample provided the 9 T cell receptor beta chains below, sequenced in a study of metastatic and nonmetastatic thyroid tumors. TCRdb re-called clones from the PCR reads using MiXCR. The data hold fewer than 10,000 clones, with 44% observed a single time. Among the patients, none had received any treatment before thyroid surgery. Sequenced sample: tumor tissue. These receptors originate from a male donor with papillary thyroid cancer or a benign thyroid nodule (not recorded which). Some clones in this sample may be carry-over from other donors' samples.

This clone was picked up a small number of times. This chain connects TRBV28 to TRBJ2-2; D is uncertain. V lost 1 base and J lost 6, with 6 bases in between. The CDR3 has 13 residues. The germline V gene has CDR1 MDHEN and CDR2 SYDVKM. CDR3 sequence reads: CASSLFWSGELFF. For the CDR3, the DNA is TGTGCCAGCAGTTTATTTTGGTCCGGGGAGCTGTTTTTT.

This sequence joins TRBV24-1 and TRBJ2-5; 7 bases are shared with TRBD1. The germline CDR1 and CDR2 sequences are KGHDR and SFDVKD. The CDR3 runs to 15 residues. Trimming removed 7 bases from V and 3 bases from J; junction bases left unmatched: 10. In nucleotides, the CDR3 is TGTGCCACCAGCGATGGGACAGAAATTAAAGAGACCCAGTACTTC. It is translated as CATSDGTEIKETQYF.

The J gene is TRBJ2-7, the V gene TRBV20-1, with 12 bases aligning to TRBD1. The germline V gene has CDR1 DFQATT and CDR2 SNEGSKA (reference sequence). V trimming: 5 bases; J trimming: 5 bases; junction bases outside the gene matches: 4. The CDR3 spans 13 residues. DNA of the CDR3: TGCAGTGCTCCGGGACAGGGGGCTAACGAGCAGTACTTC. It yields the protein CSAPGQGANEQYF.

In this sample, this clone is medium-sized (0.01 to 0.1%). The chain has TRBV6-1 and TRBJ2-2; D gene ambiguous. The CDR3 has 13 amino acids. The V end was cut by 7 bases, the J end by 3 bases, with 9 bases between. Germline V gene lookup returns CDR1 MNHNS and CDR2 SASEGT. CDR3 coding DNA: TGTGCCAGCACTTTGGGATACACCGGGGAGCTGTTTTTT. Its protein product is CASTLGYTGELFF.

This clone was observed a handful of times. This sequence joins TRBV28 and TRBJ1-2, with D perhaps TRBD1 (5 bases). The germline gives CDR1 MDHEN, CDR2 SYDVKM. This CDR3 is built from 16 residues. V lost 7 bases and J lost 2, with 20 bases in between. The CDR3 DNA is TGTGCCAGCATCACCCCTGGGGCGGGACGGAACTATGGCTACACCTTC. Protein: CASITPGAGRNYGYTF.

This clone was seen many times. Other DNA sequences in this sample translate to the same CDR3. The chain links TRBV7-9 to TRBJ1-5; D possibly corresponds to TRBD1 (5 bases). Looked up from germline, CDR1 is SEHNR and CDR2 is FQNEAQ (reference sequence). Trimming pared 3 bases from V and 7 bases from J, leaving 7 bases between. The CDR3 loop spans 12 amino acids. CDR3 protein: CASSLDTQPQHF. CDR3 nucleotide sequence: TGTGCCAGCAGCTTGGACACACAGCCCCAGCATTTT.

This clone is large within its sample. The rearrangement links TRBV28 to TRBJ1-1; D not resolved. Trimming cost V 6 bases and J 0 bases, with 5 bases left between them. CDR3 size: 12 residues. CDR1 is MDHEN, CDR2 SYDVKM, per germline. CDR3 loop: CASRELNTEAFF. The DNA of the CDR3 is TGTGCCAGCAGGGAACTGAACACTGAAGCTTTCTTT.

The CDR3 is CASTVSGVETQYF. As DNA, the CDR3 is TGCGCCAGCACCGTCAGTGGGGTGGAGACCCAGTACTTC. The chain has TRBV10-2 and TRBJ2-5; D gene ambiguous. CDR3 size: 13 residues. V was cut by 7 bases and J by 5 bases, with 14 bases left in between. The germline V gene has CDR1 WSHSY and CDR2 SAAADI.

This clone was observed a few times. V is TRBV30 and J is TRBJ2-1; perhaps TRBD2 as D (7 bases). The CDR3 is made up of 15 amino acids. Germline CDR1 is GTSNPN and CDR2 is SVGIG (reference sequence). Trimming took 1 base from V and 3 from J, leaving 13 bases between them. The CDR3 loop is CAWSEWGGNYNEQFF. The CDR3 nucleotides read TGTGCCTGGAGTGAGTGGGGGGGCAACTACAATGAGCAGTTCTTC.